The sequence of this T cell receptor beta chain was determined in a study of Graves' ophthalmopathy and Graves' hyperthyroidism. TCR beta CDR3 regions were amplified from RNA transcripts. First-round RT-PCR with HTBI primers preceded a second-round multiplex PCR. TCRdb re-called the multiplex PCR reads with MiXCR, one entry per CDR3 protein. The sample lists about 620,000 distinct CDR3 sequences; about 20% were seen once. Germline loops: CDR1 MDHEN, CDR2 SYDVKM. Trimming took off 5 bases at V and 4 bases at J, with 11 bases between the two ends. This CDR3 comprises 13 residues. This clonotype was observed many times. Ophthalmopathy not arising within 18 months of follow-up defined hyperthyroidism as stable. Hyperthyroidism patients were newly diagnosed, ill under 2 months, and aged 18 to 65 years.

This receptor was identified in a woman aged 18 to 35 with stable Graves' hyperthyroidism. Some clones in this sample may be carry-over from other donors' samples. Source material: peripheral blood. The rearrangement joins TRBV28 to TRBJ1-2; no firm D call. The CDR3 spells CASSDFPSYGYTF. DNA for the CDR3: TGTGCCAGCAGTGACTTTCCCTCCTATGGCTACACCTTC.